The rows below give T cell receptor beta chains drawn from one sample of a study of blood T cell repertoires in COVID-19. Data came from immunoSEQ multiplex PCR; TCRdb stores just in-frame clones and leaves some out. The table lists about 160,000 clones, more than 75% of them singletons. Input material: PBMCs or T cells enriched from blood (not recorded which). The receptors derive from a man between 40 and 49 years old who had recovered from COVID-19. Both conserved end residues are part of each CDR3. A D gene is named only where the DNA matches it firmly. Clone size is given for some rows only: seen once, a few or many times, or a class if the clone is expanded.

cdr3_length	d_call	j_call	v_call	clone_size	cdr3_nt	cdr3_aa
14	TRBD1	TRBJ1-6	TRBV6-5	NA	TGTGCCAGCAACCAAGACAGGGGTAATTCACCCCTCCACTTT	CASNQDRGNSPLHF
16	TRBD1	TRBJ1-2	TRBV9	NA	TGTGCCAGCAGCTACGGGACAGGGGGGTTTGACTATGGCTACACCTTC	CASSYGTGGFDYGYTF
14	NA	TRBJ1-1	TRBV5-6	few	TGTGCCAGCAGCACAAAATTCATGAACACTGAAGCTTTCTTT	CASSTKFMNTEAFF
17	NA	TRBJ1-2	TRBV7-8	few	TGTGCCAGCAGCTTAGACGCGGCCCCCGCTGGAAACTATGGCTACACCTTC	CASSLDAAPAGNYGYTF
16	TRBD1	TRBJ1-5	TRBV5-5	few	TGTGCCAGCAGCTTGGAGCCAAACAGGGGATCCCAGCCCCAGCATTTT	CASSLEPNRGSQPQHF
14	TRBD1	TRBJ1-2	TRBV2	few	TGTGCCAGCAGTACCGACAGGGCCAACTATGGCTACACCTTC	CASSTDRANYGYTF
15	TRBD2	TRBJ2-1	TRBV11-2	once	TGTGCCAGCAGCTTAGAAGCGGGGGGGTACAATGAGCAGTTCTTC	CASSLEAGGYNEQFF
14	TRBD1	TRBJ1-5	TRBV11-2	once	TGTGCCAGCAGCTCGGGACAGATTAATCAGCCCCAGCATTTT	CASSSGQINQPQHF
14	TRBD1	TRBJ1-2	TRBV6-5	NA	TGTGCCAGCCGGACTTACCAGGGGGGATATGGCTACACCTTC	CASRTYQGGYGYTF
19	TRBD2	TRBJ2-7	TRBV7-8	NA	TGTGCCAGCAGCTTAGAAGGGGCTCTATCAGCGGGGGCCACCTACGAGCAGTACTTC	CASSLEGALSAGATYEQYF
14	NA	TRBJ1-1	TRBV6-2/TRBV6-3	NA	TGTGCCAGCAGTTACACAGGACGGAACACTGAAGCTTTCTTT	CASSYTGRNTEAFF